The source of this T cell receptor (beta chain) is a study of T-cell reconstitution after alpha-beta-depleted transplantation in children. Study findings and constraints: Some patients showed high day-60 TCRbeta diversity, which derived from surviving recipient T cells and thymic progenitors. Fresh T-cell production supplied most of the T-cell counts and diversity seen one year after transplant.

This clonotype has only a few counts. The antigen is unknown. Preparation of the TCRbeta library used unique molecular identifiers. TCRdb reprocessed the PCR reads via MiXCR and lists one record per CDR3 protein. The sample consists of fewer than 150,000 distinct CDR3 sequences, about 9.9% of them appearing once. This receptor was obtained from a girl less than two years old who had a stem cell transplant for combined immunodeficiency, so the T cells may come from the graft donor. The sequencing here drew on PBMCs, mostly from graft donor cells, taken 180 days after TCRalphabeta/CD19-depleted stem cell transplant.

CDR3 in amino acids: CASSRAGTSKLQYF. In DNA form, the CDR3 reads TGTGCCAGTAGCCGAGCCGGGACTTCTAAACTGCAGTACTTC. The chain joins TRBV19 to TRBJ2-7, with D possibly matching TRBD2 (6 bases). This CDR3 is built from 14 residues. V lost 6 bases, J lost 9 bases, and 21 bases lay in between. Looked up from germline, CDR1 is LNHDA and CDR2 is SQIVND (reference sequence).